This T cell receptor (beta chain) came from a study of read filtering for tumor transcriptome and immune sequencing. Regarding the study as a whole: Correlation between methods rose after single-read clonotypes were removed. Even smaller IR-seq throughput identified most shared clonotypes.

Molecular barcoded adaptors covering alpha/delta and beta/gamma chains were used on 400 to 450 ng RNA. TCRdb fed the reads into MiXCR, producing one record per CDR3 protein. The sample comprises 62,000 or so distinct CDR3 sequences, approximately 13% of which are singletons, and 45% rests with the top ten. V dropped 1 base and J dropped 4; count of bases not matched to a gene: 3. The CDR3 is 15 amino acids. Germline V gives CDR1 DFQATT, CDR2 SNEGSKA (reference sequence). In this sample, this clonotype turned up many times. Its cognate antigen is unknown. The chain employs TRBV20-1 and TRBJ2-3, with 12 nucleotides matching TRBD2. The sequenced sample consisted of a population of CD138-negative cells sorted from bone marrow. This sequence was found in a donor aged 40 or over with multiple myeloma. CDR3 residues: CSARVLAGGPDTQYF. Written as DNA, the CDR3 is TGCAGTGCTAGAGTACTAGCGGGAGGTCCAGATACGCAGTATTTT.